The rows below give T cell receptor beta chains drawn from one sample of a study of blood T cell repertoires in COVID-19. Assay: immunoSEQ multiplex PCR; the TCRdb copy retains only in-frame clones and omits some. Among 200,000 or so clones listed, 80% to 85% were seen once. Sequencing was performed on PBMCs or T cells enriched from blood (not recorded which). All receptors derive from a man aged 35 to 55 who had recovered from COVID-19. Each CDR3 is given with its conserved first and last residue. D genes are given only for firm matches. Where a row states a size, it is once, few, many or the class of an expanded clone; other rows omit it.

d_call j_call clone_size v_call cdr3_nt cdr3_aa
. TRBJ1-1 . TRBV2 TGTGCCAGCACGATTTACGTTGGGGGCAACACTGAAGCTTTCTTT CASTIYVGGNTEAFF
. TRBJ1-2 . TRBV5-4 TGTGCCAGCAATCGGGACACGACCAACTATGGCTACACCTTC CASNRDTTNYGYTF
TRBD1 TRBJ2-7 . TRBV15 TGTGCCACCAGCAGAGGGGACAGATTGTACTTC CATSRGDRLYF
TRBD1 TRBJ1-6 few TRBV6-4 TGTGCCAGCAGCGAACGGGGACAGGGGAATAATTCACCCCTCCACTTT CASSERGQGNNSPLHF
TRBD2 TRBJ2-3 . TRBV9 TGTGCCAGCAGCGGACCAACCGACCTAGCGGGGCTCACAGATACGCAGTATTTT CASSGPTDLAGLTDTQYF
TRBD2 TRBJ2-5 . TRBV27 TGTGCCAGCAGTTTAGTTAGCGGGGTACCGTGGGAGACCCAGTACTTC CASSLVSGVPWETQYF
TRBD1 TRBJ1-4 . TRBV9 TGTGCCAGCAGCGTAGGTTCCAGGGGGAATGAAAAACTGTTTTTT CASSVGSRGNEKLFF
. TRBJ1-2 . TRBV7-6 TGTGCCAGCAGCTTAGGAACGGGGGTTAACTATGGCTACACCTTC CASSLGTGVNYGYTF
TRBD1 TRBJ1-2 . TRBV27 TGTGCCAGCAGTCCGGGACAGGGGGCCCTTAACTATGGCTACACCTTC CASSPGQGALNYGYTF
. TRBJ2-7 . TRBV5-1 TGCGCCAGTCGGGCAGGAGGGCAGGGCAACTACGAGCAGTACTTC CASRAGGQGNYEQYF
TRBD1 TRBJ1-5 . TRBV24-1 TGTGCCACCAGTGCAGGACAGGGGTGGAATCAGCCCCAGCATTTT CATSAGQGWNQPQHF
. TRBJ1-6 . TRBV21-1 TGTGCCACCCCAGAGGCAGGGGATTCACCCCTCCACTTT CATPEAGDSPLHF
. TRBJ1-2 . TRBV4-2 TGTGCCAGCAGCCAAGACAGGGGTGGCTACACCTTC CASSQDRGGYTF
TRBD2 TRBJ2-4 . TRBV28 TGTGCCAGCAGTTTGAGGACTAGCGGAATAGCCAAAAACATTCAGTACTTC CASSLRTSGIAKNIQYF
TRBD1 TRBJ1-5 . TRBV28 TGTGCCAGCGACCTACAGGGGGCCTATCAGCCCCAGCATTTT CASDLQGAYQPQHF
. TRBJ1-6 once TRBV21-1 TGTGCCAGCAGCCCCCGACAGGGGGCGTTCGATTCACCCCTCCACTTT CASSPRQGAFDSPLHF
TRBD2 TRBJ2-1 few TRBV28 TGTGCCAGCAGTTTATTAGCGGGTTTGGATGAGCAGTTCTTC CASSLLAGLDEQFF
TRBD2 TRBJ2-1 . TRBV7-2 TGTGCCAGCAGCTTAAGAGTGGCTCGGGGGGGTAACAATGAGCAGTTCTTC CASSLRVARGGNNEQFF
TRBD1 TRBJ1-1 few TRBV7-3 TGTGCCAGCAGCTCCCTACCCGGGACAGGGGGTCACACTGAAGCTTTCTTT CASSSLPGTGGHTEAFF
. TRBJ1-4 . TRBV7-8 TGTGCCAGCAGCTTAGGCAGGGTGGAAAAACTGTTTTTT CASSLGRVEKLFF
TRBD1 TRBJ1-4 . TRBV2 TGTGCCAGTCAACCGGGACAGGGAAATGAAAAACTGTTTTTT CASQPGQGNEKLFF
. TRBJ1-3 . TRBV29-1 TGCAGCGTTGTGAGCGAGAGCGGGAACACCATATATTTT CSVVSESGNTIYF
. TRBJ1-1 few TRBV6-5 TGTGCCAGCAGGAACAGGGAGGGGGGCACTGAAGCTTTCTTT CASRNREGGTEAFF
. TRBJ1-6 . TRBV7-2 TGTGCCAGCAGCTTGACTTCGGGGGGCGGTTCACCCCTCCACTTT CASSLTSGGGSPLHF
TRBD1 TRBJ1-6 few TRBV18 TGTGCCAGCTCACCACTCGGGACAGAGACTCAACTGGGCTATAATTCACCCCTCCACTTT CASSPLGTETQLGYNSPLHF
TRBD1 TRBJ1-3 few TRBV6-5 TGTGCCAGCAGCCAGGGGGCTTCCTCTGGAAACACCATATATTTT CASSQGASSGNTIYF
. TRBJ1-2 . TRBV5-1 TGCGCCAGCAGCCATCAGGGCAGTGATGGCTACACCTTC CASSHQGSDGYTF
TRBD2 TRBJ2-5 . TRBV11-2 TGTGCCAGCAGCTTAGATCTGAGTAGCGGGGGGCACGGCCAGTACTTC CASSLDLSSGGHGQYF
. TRBJ2-7 . TRBV28 TGTGCCAGCAGTATCACACACGAGCAGTACTTC CASSITHEQYF
. TRBJ2-3 once TRBV6-5 TGTGCCAGCAACGCCGGGACTTCCGTGTATACGCAGTATTTT CASNAGTSVYTQYF
. TRBJ1-2 once TRBV19 TGTGCCAGTAGTATGGGGCAGCCGTATGGCTACACCTTC CASSMGQPYGYTF
TRBD2 TRBJ2-7 . TRBV7-9 TGTGCCAGCAGCTTTTATCAAGCGGGGTTCTACGAGCAGTACTTC CASSFYQAGFYEQYF
. TRBJ2-5 . TRBV2 TGTGCCAGCAAACGATTACAGCAGCAAGAGACCCAGTACTTC CASKRLQQQETQYF
TRBD2 TRBJ2-7 . TRBV4-1 TGCGCCAGCAGCCAAGGGACTAGCATCGCCTACGAGCAGTACTTC CASSQGTSIAYEQYF
. TRBJ1-1 . TRBV27 TGTGCCAGCAGTTTAATGAGGGGGTGGGTTTTCTTT CASSLMRGWVFF
TRBD1 TRBJ1-1 . TRBV6-2/TRBV6-3 TGTGCCAGCAGTTGGGACAGGGCCCTAACGGAAGCTTTCTTT CASSWDRALTEAFF
. TRBJ1-4 few TRBV4-1 TGCGCCAGCAGCCAAGGAATTGGCCAGCGAACTAATGAAAAACTGTTTTTT CASSQGIGQRTNEKLFF
. TRBJ1-3 . TRBV30 TGTGCCTGGACCACGACAGGCGGAAACACCATATATTTT CAWTTTGGNTIYF
. TRBJ1-1 . TRBV29-1 TGCAGCGGGGGCGGGCCCACGGGGACTGAAGCTTTCTTT CSGGGPTGTEAFF
. TRBJ2-7 . TRBV19 TGTGCCAGTAGTATGGCCCTGGGGACACCATTAACTTACGAGCAGTACTTC CASSMALGTPLTYEQYF
. TRBJ1-2 . TRBV4-3 TGCGCCAGCAGCCAAGATTTTAGGACTTCCTATGGCTACACCTTC CASSQDFRTSYGYTF
. TRBJ1-4 . TRBV7-9 TGTGCCAGCAGCGCCCCAGTGAATGAAAAACTGTTTTTT CASSAPVNEKLFF
. TRBJ1-1 . TRBV6-6 TGTGCCAGCAGCGAAGTATCTAGGGCTTTCTTT CASSEVSRAFF
. TRBJ1-5 . TRBV6-5 TGTGCCAGCAGCCAGGGGACGGGCAATCAGCCCCAGCATTTT CASSQGTGNQPQHF
. TRBJ1-2 . TRBV3-1/TRBV3-2 TGTGCCAGCAGCCAAGATAAGTTGGGCGGGCTCTATGGCTACACCTTC CASSQDKLGGLYGYTF
. TRBJ1-2 . TRBV5-1 TGCGCCAGCAGCTCCCCCGGGAAAGGCTACACCTTC CASSSPGKGYTF
. TRBJ2-2 . TRBV24-1 TGTGCCACCAGTGAGTTGGACAGAACGGTCGGGGAGCTGTTTTTT CATSELDRTVGELFF
TRBD1 TRBJ2-7 . TRBV5-1 TGCGCCAGCGGTCCGGGACAGGGCTCCTACGAGCAGTACTTC CASGPGQGSYEQYF
. TRBJ1-2 . TRBV18 TGTGCCAGCTCACCAACAGGGCAAAACTATGGCTACACCTTC CASSPTGQNYGYTF
TRBD1 TRBJ2-2 . TRBV4-3 TGCGCCAGCAGCCACCCTTTCACACCCGGAGGGACAGGGAGGGACACCGGGGAGCTGTTTTTT CASSHPFTPGGTGRDTGELFF
. TRBJ2-3 . TRBV5-4 TGTGCCAGCAGATACAGCCTCAGCACAGATACGCAGTATTTT CASRYSLSTDTQYF
. TRBJ1-1 . TRBV5-1 TGCGCCAGCAGCACACACGCGGGGGGGAACACTGAAGCTTTCTTT CASSTHAGGNTEAFF
. TRBJ1-3 once TRBV4-3 TGCGCCAGCAGCCAATTGGGGGGAACCTCTGGAAACACCATATATTTT CASSQLGGTSGNTIYF
TRBD1 TRBJ2-1 . TRBV7-2 TGTGCCAGCAGCTTAGCAGACAGGGTACCAAACAATGAGCAGTTCTTC CASSLADRVPNNEQFF
. TRBJ1-5 . TRBV28 TGTGCCAGCGCGGAGCAGGGATATAGCAATCAGCCCCAGCATTTT CASAEQGYSNQPQHF
TRBD1 TRBJ1-3 . TRBV14 TGTGCCAGCAGCCAAGGGACAGGGTACTCTGGAAACACCATATATTTT CASSQGTGYSGNTIYF
. TRBJ1-4 . TRBV19 TGTGCCAGTAGTACTAGGAGCACAGGAGCAACTAATGAAAAACTGTTTTTT CASSTRSTGATNEKLFF